This T cell receptor (beta chain) came from a study of immune evolution from preneoplasia to lung adenocarcinoma. Overall study findings and caveats: Normal lung had the highest top T cell clone frequencies. Later-stage lesions appeared to have more T cells, more diversity, less clonality. T cell clonality was higher in KRAS-mutant than EGFR-mutant or wild-type nodules.

The ends were cut back, 4 bases at V and 1 base at J, with 10 bases in the middle. The CDR3 has 15 residues. Germline V gene lookup returns CDR1 MNHNS and CDR2 SASEGT. This table comes from immunoSEQ multiplex PCR, and its TCRdb copy is limited to in-frame clones, with some not included. This sample has about 3,400 clones, with about 81% found just once. This clone appeared a few times. Its antigen is not identified. The TCR sequence derives from a person aged 60 to 85 with lung adenocarcinoma. The sequencing input was FFPE lung adenocarcinoma in situ tissue. This sequence joins TRBV6-1 and TRBJ1-4; TRBD1 might be the D (5 bases). Here the CDR3 reads CASSGQGITNEKLFF. The CDR3 nucleotides read TGTGCCAGCAGTGGGCAGGGAATAACTAATGAAAAACTGTTTTTT.